This TCR beta chain emerged from a study of blood T cell repertoires in COVID-19. Study context: Researchers got acute and convalescent COVID-19 samples from the United States, Italy and Spain. T cells, B-cell-depleted T cells, or PBMCs provided the cDNA or gDNA that served as material.

As handled by the study authors: Reference gene primer amplification gave estimated nucleated cell counts. The method was immunoSEQ multiplex PCR; TCRdb's version includes in-frame clones alone and lacks a portion of them. That table furnishes V, J and clone size, whereas the DNA furnished D and trimming. The sample has more than 85,000 clones, approximately 86% seen once. The sample comprised peripheral blood. The clonotype originates from a man in his fifties or sixties with active or convalescent COVID-19.

The DNA of the CDR3 is TGTGCCATCAAGGACAGCCAAGAGACCCAGTACTTC. Its translation is CAIKDSQETQYF. The chain combines TRBV10-3 with TRBJ2-5; possibly TRBD1 for D (6 bases). The CDR3 covers 12 residues. V was clipped by 7 bases and J by 1 base, with 7 bases between them. Germline-derived CDR1 and CDR2 are ENHRY and SYGVKD.